These 30 T cell receptor beta chains were sequenced from one sample in a study of CD8 T cells in Susac syndrome. RNA totalling roughly 0.45 to 1 ug underwent reverse transcription with random hexamers. TCRdb re-called the immunoSEQ multiplex PCR reads with MiXCR, one entry per CDR3 protein. Of some 77,000 distinct CDR3 sequences in the sample, roughly 93% were seen once. The sequencing sample was made of CD4+ T cells from PBMCs. Receptors were obtained from a human donor with Susac syndrome.

The CDR3 bases are TGTGCCAGCAGTGAGGCCCAGGAAAAACTGTTTTTT. Its protein product is CASSEAQEKLFF. The V gene is TRBV2, the J gene TRBJ1-4; D gene unclear. Looked up from germline, CDR1 is SNHLY and CDR2 is FYNNEI. V gave up 3 bases and J gave up 8 bases, with 7 bases separating them. The CDR3 extends over 12 amino acids. Filled out from reference TRBV2 and TRBJ1-4, the complete variable domain reads EPEVTQTPSHQVTQMGQEVILRCVPISNHLYFYWYRQILGQKVEFLVSFYNNEISEKSEIFDDQFSVERPDGSNFTLKIRSTKLEDSAMYFCASSEAQEKLFFGSGTQLSVL.

This chain uses TRBV5-4 with TRBJ1-1, with 7 positions matching TRBD1. Trimming removed 1 base from V and 0 bases from J; junction bases left unmatched: 12. This CDR3 region has 18 residues. CDR1 is SGHNT and CDR2 is YYREEE in the germline V gene (reference sequence). CDR3: CASSLPGGRGALNTEAFF. CDR3 coding DNA: TGTGCCAGCAGCTTGCCGGGGGGCAGGGGGGCCTTGAACACTGAAGCTTTCTTT. Based on the CDR3 plus reference TRBV5-4 and TRBJ1-1, the full variable domain is ETGVTQSPTHLIKTRGQQVTLRCSSQSGHNTVSWYQQALGQGPQFIFQYYREEENGRGNFPPRFSGLQFPNYSSELNVNALELDDSALYLCASSLPGGRGALNTEAFFGQGTRLTVV.

The chain links TRBV5-1 to TRBJ1-5; D perhaps matches TRBD1 (6 bases). Trimming pared 1 base from V and 0 bases from J, leaving 8 bases between. Per the germline V gene, CDR1 is SGHRS and CDR2 is YFSETQ. This CDR3 spans 15 amino acids. CDR3 DNA: TGCGCCAGCAGCTTGACAGGGAATAGCAATCAGCCCCAGCATTTT. Its protein product is CASSLTGNSNQPQHF.

V gene TRBV30 combines with J gene TRBJ2-5, with 9 nucleotides matching TRBD1. V shed 1 base and J 1 base; nucleotides not matched to a gene: 1. The CDR3 totals 14 residues. Per the germline V gene, CDR1 is GTSNPN and CDR2 is SVGIG (reference sequence). CDR3 loop: CAWSGTGVQETQYF. CDR3 DNA sequence: TGTGCCTGGAGTGGGACAGGGGTCCAAGAGACCCAGTACTTC.

The rearrangement links TRBV27 to TRBJ2-3; D possibly corresponds to TRBD2 (5 bases). V was shortened by 6 bases and J by 11 bases, with 6 bases between the two germline ends. This CDR3 comprises 9 residues. Per the germline V gene, CDR1 is MNHEY and CDR2 is SMNVEV (reference sequence). The CDR3 region has the DNA TGTGCCAGCAGCGAGGGGCAGTATTTT. This translates into CASSEGQYF.

This chain joins TRBV6-2 or TRBV6-3 and TRBJ1-5; D unclear. Trimming removed 4 bases at V and 0 bases at J, with 7 bases between. CDR1 is MNHEY, CDR2 SVGEGT, per germline. The CDR3 is made up of 14 amino acids. This chain's CDR3 is CASSSQSSNQPQHF. DNA for the CDR3: TGTGCCAGCAGTTCACAGAGTAGCAATCAGCCCCAGCATTTT.

This clonotype was seen just once. The gene calls are TRBV6-5 and TRBJ1-5, with TRBD1 matching over 9 bases. V lost 2 bases to trimming and J lost 7 bases; unmatched junction nucleotides: 9. The CDR3 runs 16 residues. The germline V gene encodes CDR1 MNHEY and CDR2 SVGAGI. CDR3 protein: CASSYRGQGDGQPQHF. The CDR3 DNA reads as TGTGCCAGCAGTTACCGGGGACAGGGCGACGGGCAGCCCCAGCATTTT.

This clonotype was seen once. V is TRBV28 and J is TRBJ2-5; 8 bases align to TRBD2. Germline CDR1 MDHEN, CDR2 SYDVKM. Trimming at V came to 8 bases and at J to 1 base, leaving 12 bases not matched to a gene. This CDR3 region has 16 residues. This chain's CDR3 is CASAALLRGGQETQYF. CDR3 in DNA: TGTGCCAGCGCCGCCCTCTTACGGGGGGGCCAAGAGACCCAGTACTTC.

The V gene is TRBV28, the J gene TRBJ2-1; a weak D match, TRBD2 (6 bases). V was cut by 7 bases and J by 5 bases, with 18 bases left in between. This CDR3 spans 15 amino acids. CDR1 is MDHEN and CDR2 is SYDVKM in the germline V gene. The CDR3 spells CASTPGGSTHNEQFF. The CDR3 nucleotides are TGTGCCAGCACCCCTGGGGGGAGTACCCACAATGAGCAGTTCTTC.

CDR3 region: CASSPRDSQETQYF. The CDR3 coding sequence is TGTGCCAGCTCACCAAGGGACAGCCAAGAGACCCAGTACTTC. The V and J genes are TRBV18 and TRBJ2-5; 7 positions agree with TRBD1. The CDR3 contains 14 residues. Germline lookup yields CDR1 KGHSH and CDR2 LQKENI. Losses at the gene ends were 2 bases for V and 1 base for J; bases not matched to a gene: 1. The full variable domain, its missing parts supplied by reference TRBV18 and TRBJ2-5, is NAGVMQNPRHLVRRRGQEARLRCSPMKGHSHVYWYRQLPEEGLKFMVYLQKENIIDESGMPKERFSAEFPKEGPSILRIQQVVRGDSAAYFCASSPRDSQETQYFGPGTRLLVL.

This chain uses TRBV6-2 or TRBV6-3 with TRBJ2-3; a possible D gene is TRBD2 (6 bases). Trimming cost V 7 bases and J 4 bases, with 12 bases left between them. The CDR3 is 13 amino acids. Germline V lookup: CDR1 MNHEY, CDR2 SVGEGT. The CDR3 nucleotides are TGTGCCAGCACCCTAGGAGGGCCAGATACGCAGTATTTT. This translates into CASTLGGPDTQYF.

This chain connects TRBV28 to TRBJ2-5; 10 bases line up with TRBD2. Trimming at V came to 3 bases and at J to 2 bases, leaving 6 bases not matched to a gene. Germline assignment: CDR1 MDHEN and CDR2 SYDVKM. The CDR3 loop spans 16 amino acids. The CDR3 nucleotides are TGTGCCAGCAGTTTGGAGCGGGGGGGATTACAAGAGACCCAGTACTTC. Its translation: CASSLERGGLQETQYF. Variable domain in full (rest from reference TRBV28 and TRBJ2-5): DVKVTQSSRYLVKRTGEKVFLECVQDMDHENMFWYRQDPGLGLRLIYFSYDVKMKEKGDIPEGYSVSREKKERFSLILESASTNQTSMYLCASSLERGGLQETQYFGPGTRLLVL.

The chain recombines TRBV4-1 with TRBJ1-6; D uncertain. V was clipped by 1 base and J by 5 bases, with 12 bases between them. CDR3 length equals 16 residues. Germline V gene data show CDR1 as MGHRA and CDR2 as YSYEKL. The CDR3 sequence is CASSQAPSPDNSPLHF. The CDR3 DNA reads as TGCGCCAGCAGCCAAGCGCCGTCTCCGGATAATTCACCCCTCCACTTT.

The V call is TRBV6-4, the J call TRBJ2-2; D unresolved. This CDR3 has 13 amino acids. The germline V gene encodes CDR1 MRHNA and CDR2 SNTAGT. V was shortened by 5 bases and J by 4 bases, with 8 bases between the two germline ends. The CDR3 DNA reads TGTGCCAGCAGTCCTGAACTCACCGGGGAGCTGTTTTTT. It yields the protein CASSPELTGELFF.

DNA of the CDR3: TGTGCCAGCATCCCTAGCGGGGGCGCAGATACGCAGTATTTT. It encodes CASIPSGGADTQYF. This rearrangement joins TRBV27 to TRBJ2-3, with 10 bases aligning to TRBD2. The ends lost 7 bases at V and 4 bases at J; junction bases unmatched: 5. The CDR3 is 14 amino acids. Germline lookup yields CDR1 MNHEY and CDR2 SMNVEV (reference sequence).

V and J are TRBV2 and TRBJ1-3; no definite D call. V was clipped by 4 bases and J by 0 bases, with 10 bases between them. The CDR3 is made up of 15 amino acids. Germline V lookup: CDR1 SNHLY, CDR2 FYNNEI. CDR3 DNA sequence: TGTGCCAGCAGTGCGGACCCTTTCTCTGGAAACACCATATATTTT. It yields the protein CASSADPFSGNTIYF.

The chain uses TRBV9 and TRBJ2-1; no clear D gene. Germline CDR1 SGDLS, CDR2 YYNGEE. The length of the CDR3 is 11 residues. Trimming left V 2 bases short and J 4 bases short, with 1 base between. The CDR3 reads CASSVYNEQFF. The CDR3 DNA reads as TGTGCCAGCAGCGTTTACAATGAGCAGTTCTTC.

This chain joins TRBV25-1 and TRBJ2-3; TRBD2 matches at 8 bases. Germline CDR1 reads MGHDK; CDR2 reads SYGVNS. There are 13 residues in the CDR3. J was trimmed by 2 bases and V by 8 bases; bases with no gene match: 3. DNA for the CDR3: TGTGCCAGCGCCGGGGGGGTCACAGATACGCAGTATTTT. Translated, it gives CASAGGVTDTQYF. The full variable domain, completed using reference TRBV25-1 and TRBJ2-3, is EADIYQTPRYLVIGTGKKITLECSQTMGHDKMYWYQQDPGMELHLIHYSYGVNSTEKGDLSSESTVSRIRTEHFPLTLESARPSHTSQYLCASAGGVTDTQYFGPGTRLTVL.

The rearrangement joins TRBV7-6 to TRBJ1-3, with 7 bases identical to TRBD1. The germline gives CDR1 SGHVS, CDR2 FNYEAQ. Trimming cost V 5 bases and J 8 bases; bases outside gene matches: 9. This CDR3 comprises 14 residues. DNA of the CDR3: TGTGCCAGCAGCCTAGGGACAGTCCTCTACACCATATATTTT. This encodes CASSLGTVLYTIYF.

The chain recombines TRBV7-2 with TRBJ1-4; 7 bases line up with TRBD1. From germline, CDR1 is SGHTA and CDR2 FQGNSA. There are 17 residues in the CDR3. V dropped 1 base and J dropped 5; count of bases not matched to a gene: 10. The CDR3 region is CASSLERGTASNEKLFF. The CDR3, as DNA: TGTGCCAGCAGCTTAGAGAGGGGGACAGCCTCGAATGAAAAACTGTTTTTT.

The chain is built from TRBV3-1 and TRBJ2-7; 15 nucleotides align to TRBD2. V was clipped by 4 bases and J by 5 bases; unmatched bases: 12. CDR3 length: 18 amino acids. CDR1 is LGHDT and CDR2 is YNNKEL in the germline V gene (reference sequence). In nucleotides, the CDR3 is TGTGCCAGCAGCCTCATGCCGGGACTAGCGGGGGGCCGTCACGAGCAGTACTTC. As protein: CASSLMPGLAGGRHEQYF.

The gene calls are TRBV7-2 and TRBJ2-3; 12 bases agree with TRBD2. The CDR3 sequence is 16 residues long. V lost 5 bases and J lost 5; bases outside the gene matches: 8. CDR1 and CDR2 from the germline V gene are SGHTA and FQGNSA. The CDR3 here is CASSPGLAGSEDTQYF. The CDR3 DNA reads TGTGCCAGCAGCCCGGGACTAGCGGGCTCTGAAGATACGCAGTATTTT.

The chain employs TRBV19 and TRBJ2-6; weak D call: TRBD1 (5 bases). Germline CDR1 LNHDA, CDR2 SQIVND (reference sequence). The CDR3 is made up of 19 amino acids. The V end lost 3 bases, the J end lost 3 bases, and 21 bases lay between the germline ends. CDR3 DNA: TGTGCCAGTAGTATGATTCGTGTAGGGGCGAGTAGTGGGGCCAACGTCCTGACTTTC. This sequence encodes CASSMIRVGASSGANVLTF.

V gene TRBV15 combines with J gene TRBJ2-1, with 7 bases fitting TRBD2. V lost 0 bases and J lost 3; bases outside the gene matches: 5. The CDR3 totals 16 residues. The germline V gene encodes CDR1 LNHNV and CDR2 YYDKDF (reference sequence). The CDR3 here is CATSREGGRYYNEQFF. CDR3 nucleotide sequence: TGTGCCACCAGCAGAGAGGGGGGGAGATACTACAATGAGCAGTTCTTC.

The CDR3 bases are TGTGCCAGCAGCTTTACGTGGGGGGGAAATGAGCAGTTCTTC. Translated, it gives CASSFTWGGNEQFF. V and J are TRBV7-9 and TRBJ2-1; 7 bases fit TRBD2. Per the germline V gene, CDR1 is SEHNR and CDR2 is FQNEAQ (reference sequence). J gave up 7 bases and V 3 bases, and 6 bases lay outside the gene matches. This CDR3 comprises 14 residues.

V gene TRBV5-1 combines with J gene TRBJ1-4; 7 bases are shared with TRBD1. The junction had 5 bases not matched to a gene; V was cut back by 2 bases and J by 7 bases. Germline loops: CDR1 SGHRS, CDR2 YFSETQ. CDR3 size: 14 residues. This chain's CDR3 is CASSLQGRAEKLFF. The CDR3 DNA sequence: TGCGCCAGCAGCTTACAGGGGAGGGCTGAAAAACTGTTTTTT. Complete variable domain (other parts from reference TRBV5-1 and TRBJ1-4): KAGVTQTPRYLIKTRGQQVTLSCSPISGHRSVSWYQQTPGQGLQFLFEYFSETQRNKGNFPGRFSGRQFSNSRSEMNVSTLELGDSALYLCASSLQGRAEKLFFGSGTQLSVL.

The chain carries TRBV28 and TRBJ1-6; possibly TRBD1 for D (5 bases). V was clipped by 8 bases and J by 10 bases, with 15 bases between them. Germline CDR1 MDHEN, CDR2 SYDVKM. The CDR3 loop spans 13 amino acids. The CDR3 sequence is CASDRRGGSPLHF. The CDR3 coding sequence is TGTGCCAGCGATCGGAGGGGTGGCTCACCCCTCCACTTT.

The chain is built from TRBV12-3 or TRBV12-4 and TRBJ2-7; 7 nucleotides align to TRBD2. The V segment lost 5 bases and the J segment 0 bases; nucleotides outside the gene matches: 7. CDR3 length equals 15 residues. CDR3 residues: CASSPSERGSYEQYF. In DNA form, the CDR3 reads TGTGCCAGCAGTCCTTCTGAGCGGGGCTCCTACGAGCAGTACTTC.

In this sample, this clonotype turned up once. The chain couples TRBV12-3 or TRBV12-4 to TRBJ2-5, with 9 bases fitting TRBD1. V shed 4 bases, J shed 5 bases, and the junction held 2 bases outside the gene matches. The CDR3 covers 13 residues. The CDR3 DNA sequence: TGTGCCAGCAGTTACAGGGGGCGTGAGACCCAGTACTTC. This codes for CASSYRGRETQYF.

This rearrangement joins TRBV15 to TRBJ2-7, with D perhaps matching TRBD1 (6 bases). Trimming took 0 bases from V and 5 from J, leaving 17 bases between them. Germline values: CDR1 LNHNV, CDR2 YYDKDF (reference sequence). The CDR3 totals 16 residues. CDR3 residues: CATSRDRAGVKDEQYF. CDR3 DNA: TGTGCCACCAGCAGAGATCGGGCAGGGGTTAAGGACGAGCAGTACTTC.